This T cell receptor beta chain comes out of a study of blood T cell repertoires in COVID-19. Study background: Donors in the United States, Italy and Spain gave samples during acute or convalescent COVID-19. Sample material is recorded as cDNA or gDNA derived from T cells, B-cell-depleted T cells, or PBMCs.

Source study methods: Amplifying reference gene primers gave estimates of nucleated cell counts. Produced via immunoSEQ multiplex PCR; TCRdb's table is partial and in-frame only. From that table come the V and J calls and clone size; the DNA was used to work out D and trimming. The data hold about 200,000 clones, with 75% to 90% observed a single time. This CDR3 comprises 16 residues. The V end lost 5 bases, the J end lost 9 bases, and 23 bases lay between the germline ends. Per germline, CDR1 SGHVS and CDR2 FQNEAQ. The sequenced sample was peripheral blood. This chain joins TRBV7-8 and TRBJ2-1; D might be TRBD2 (5 bases). This sequence originates from a man aged 55-75 years with acute or convalescent COVID-19. Here the CDR3 DNA reads TGTGCCAGCAGCCACCCGGACTCGGGCTTCCACGGTGAGCAGTTCTTC. This translates into CASSHPDSGFHGEQFF.